These 15 T cell receptor beta chains originate from one sample sequenced in a study of cytomegalovirus exposure and HLA in healthy donors. The study ran its PCR with 60 Vbeta and 13 Jbeta primers. Using immunoSEQ multiplex PCR, the repertoire was profiled, and TCRdb retains in-frame clones only, with some absent. This sample yields roughly 180,000 clones, of which about 80% are seen a single time; 1.3% belongs to the top ten. The source material was PBMCs. These receptors were obtained from a man aged 25 to 40 in good health and CMV-seronegative.

The rearrangement uses TRBV6-5 and TRBJ2-5, with D tentatively TRBD1 (6 bases). Germline V gene data show CDR1 as MNHEY and CDR2 as SVGAGI. Trimming removed 2 bases at V and 2 bases at J, with 12 bases between. The CDR3 sequence is 15 residues long. This CDR3 reads CASSYGAGEQETQYF. The CDR3 DNA is TGTGCCAGCAGTTACGGAGCAGGGGAACAAGAGACCCAGTACTTC.

The chain's CDR3 is CASTPTGGGYTF. CDR3 nucleotides: TGTGCCAGCACCCCGACAGGGGGCGGCTACACCTTC. The V gene is TRBV28, the J gene TRBJ1-2, with 10 bases aligning to TRBD1. Unmatched junction bases numbered 4, after V lost 7 bases and J lost 8 bases. This CDR3 is 12 amino acids long. Germline V gene lookup returns CDR1 MDHEN and CDR2 SYDVKM.

This clone was found a few times. The gene calls are TRBV4-3 and TRBJ1-5; 9 bases match TRBD1. This CDR3 has 15 residues. CDR1 and CDR2 (germline): LGHNA, YSLEER. V was clipped by 3 bases and J by 3 bases; unmatched bases: 3. As DNA, the CDR3 is TGCGCCAGCAGCCAGGGACAGGGCTTCAATCAGCCCCAGCATTTT. It is translated as CASSQGQGFNQPQHF.

The rearrangement uses TRBV28 and TRBJ1-1; D not resolved. The CDR3 contains 16 residues. Trimming pared 5 bases from V and 4 bases from J, leaving 20 bases between. Germline V lookup: CDR1 MDHEN, CDR2 SYDVKM. The CDR3 bases are TGTGCCAGCAGTAAAACGGGGATAGGGCAGAGCACTGAAGCTTTCTTT. Amino acid sequence: CASSKTGIGQSTEAFF.

This clone was found once. The chain joins TRBV6-1 to TRBJ2-7; a possible D gene is TRBD1 (6 bases). Trimming removed 7 bases from V and 2 bases from J, with 12 bases in between. CDR3 length: 13 amino acids. Germline-derived CDR1 and CDR2 are MNHNS and SASEGT. The CDR3 sequence: CASTPGHPYEQYF. DNA for the CDR3: TGTGCCAGCACGCCGGGACACCCCTACGAGCAGTACTTC.

There are a few counts of this clone. This chain uses TRBV11-3 with TRBJ2-3; 7 bases map to TRBD1. This CDR3 is 14 amino acids long. The junction had 5 bases not matched to a gene; V was cut back by 3 bases and J by 5 bases. Germline V gene sequence: CDR1 SGHNT, CDR2 YENEEA. The CDR3 sequence is CASSFTGEIDTQYF. Written as DNA, the CDR3 is TGTGCCAGCAGCTTTACAGGGGAGATAGATACGCAGTATTTT.

The chain links TRBV29-1 to TRBJ2-5; D not certain. The end of the DNA aligns better with TRBJ2-7, so the J call may be wrong. Germline values: CDR1 SQVTM, CDR2 ANQGSEA. This CDR3 region has 12 residues. CDR3 loop: CSVKVSSYEQYF. DNA of the CDR3: TGCAGCGTGAAGGTTAGCTCCTACGAGCAGTACTTC.

The CDR3 sequence: CASSHGLAGRTDTQYF. The CDR3 DNA reads as TGTGCCAGCAGCCACGGACTAGCGGGGCGCACAGATACGCAGTATTTT. This chain joins TRBV14 and TRBJ2-3; 12 bases fit TRBD2. From germline, CDR1 is SGHDN and CDR2 FVKESK. The CDR3 is made up of 16 amino acids. J gave up 1 base and V 3 bases, and 2 bases lay outside the gene matches.

The CDR3 protein is CASSENRVLTEAFF. CDR3 bases: TGTGCCAGCAGTGAAAACAGGGTATTAACTGAAGCTTTCTTT. This chain links TRBV6-1 with TRBJ1-1; weak D call: TRBD1 (6 bases). This CDR3 spans 14 amino acids. Germline CDR1 reads MNHNS; CDR2 reads SASEGT. V dropped 2 bases and J dropped 5 bases, with 12 bases sitting between them.

The chain is built from TRBV13 and TRBJ1-2; tentatively, D is TRBD1 (5 bases). V was clipped by 5 bases and J by 6 bases, with 13 bases between them. The CDR3 is 13 amino acids. Germline V gives CDR1 PRHDT, CDR2 FYEKMQ (reference sequence). CDR3: CASSPRRANGYTF. DNA of the CDR3: TGTGCCAGCAGCCCTCGCAGGGCCAATGGCTACACCTTC.

The chain uses TRBV15 and TRBJ2-2, with 8 bases lining up with TRBD2. Germline V gene data show CDR1 as LNHNV and CDR2 as YYDKDF (reference sequence). The CDR3 has 17 residues. J gave up 4 bases and V 3 bases, and 10 bases lay outside the gene matches. CDR3 loop: CATSREGLGSPTGELFF. CDR3 DNA sequence: TGTGCCACCAGCAGGGAGGGACTAGGGAGTCCCACCGGGGAGCTGTTTTTT.

Worth noting for this clone: The same CDR3 is also encoded by other DNA sequences in this sample. V and J are TRBV4-1 and TRBJ1-2; D not resolved. V was shortened by 0 bases and J by 5 bases, with 13 bases between the two germline ends. Germline assignment: CDR1 MGHRA and CDR2 YSYEKL. The CDR3 loop spans 15 amino acids. In DNA form, the CDR3 reads TGCGCCAGCAGCCAAGATCGTCCGTTTCCTTATGGCTACACCTTC. It encodes CASSQDRPFPYGYTF.

The chain carries TRBV30 and TRBJ2-4; D perhaps matches TRBD2 (6 bases). CDR1 and CDR2 from the germline V gene are GTSNPN and SVGIG (reference sequence). With 1 base removed from V and 11 bases from J, the gap between germline ends came to 21 bases. The CDR3 length is 15 residues. The CDR3 loop reads CAWSARDSQIAVQYF. CDR3 in DNA: TGTGCCTGGAGTGCCCGGGACTCGCAAATCGCGGTTCAGTACTTC.

The J gene is TRBJ1-2, the V gene TRBV5-4; 9 bases align to TRBD1. Trimming at V came to 4 bases and at J to 3 bases, leaving 7 bases not matched to a gene. Germline lookup yields CDR1 SGHNT and CDR2 YYREEE (reference sequence). CDR3 length: 15 amino acids. The CDR3 region is CASSLGQGTYYGYTF. The CDR3 nucleotides are TGTGCCAGCAGCCTAGGACAGGGGACATACTATGGCTACACCTTC.

This chain uses TRBV7-2 with TRBJ1-3; D may be TRBD1 (6 bases). The CDR3 extends over 14 amino acids. Germline values: CDR1 SGHTA, CDR2 FQGNSA. V gave up 4 bases and J gave up 4 bases, with 11 bases separating them. CDR3 loop: CASSSAGVGNTIYF. The CDR3 DNA is TGTGCCAGCAGCTCAGCAGGGGTAGGAAACACCATATATTTT.